This T cell receptor (beta chain) was sequenced during a study of long-term antiretroviral therapy in people with HIV. Study in general: Initial samples were collected about a decade before the 2015 immediate-ART recommendation.

In germline, CDR1 is MGHRA, CDR2 YSYEKL. This CDR3 has 15 residues. With 3 bases removed from V and 8 bases from J, the gap between germline ends came to 19 bases. Version v3.0 of the immunoSEQ assay ran at survey level. Measured with immunoSEQ multiplex PCR; TCRdb has only the in-frame clones, and not every one. The profile shows 25,000 to 35,000 clones, over 90% of them singletons. This clone was detected only once. This clonotype was obtained from a woman aged 40 to 50 with HIV. The chain has TRBV4-1 and TRBJ1-2; D uncertain. This specimen consisted of unsorted PBMCs, obtained roughly 6.5 years after starting antiretroviral therapy. The chain's CDR3 is CASSHPNGVLGGYTF. CDR3 sequence (DNA): TGCGCCAGCAGCCACCCCAACGGGGTCCTGGGAGGCTACACCTTC.